Listed here are 28 T cell receptor beta chains from one sample, sequenced in a study of T-cell reconstitution after alpha-beta-depleted transplantation in children. The TCRbeta library was prepared with unique molecular identifiers. TCRdb reprocessed the PCR reads with MiXCR, giving one entry per CDR3 protein. The profile covers 60,000 to 80,000 distinct CDR3 sequences, with about 7% appearing a single time and more than 2.5% taken by the ten largest. The input for sequencing was PBMCs from the stem cell graft donor, taken from the stem cell graft. These receptors all stem from a human donor who donated a stem cell graft to a child with acute lymphoblastic leukemia.

At least ten counts were recorded for this clonotype. The chain links TRBV29-1 to TRBJ2-7; TRBD2 agrees at 9 bases. After removal of 4 bases from V and 1 base from J, the junction contained 5 bases not matched to a gene. CDR1 SQVTM and CDR2 ANQGSEA come from the germline V gene. This CDR3 is 14 amino acids long. CDR3: CSVASLAGSYEQYF. In DNA, the CDR3 is TGCAGCGTTGCGTCTCTAGCGGGATCCTACGAGCAGTACTTC.

This clonotype was recorded many times. V gene TRBV12-3 or TRBV12-4 combines with J gene TRBJ2-7; TRBD1 agrees at 12 bases. The trim removed 3 bases at V and 6 bases at J, leaving 6 bases unmatched. CDR3 size: 15 residues. CDR3 in DNA: TGTGCCAGCAGTTTTTTTGGGACAGGGGGCTCCGAGCAGTACTTC. The encoded protein is CASSFFGTGGSEQYF.

CDR3 sequence: CASSLGLRANYGYTF. The CDR3 nucleotides read TGTGCCAGCAGCTTAGGTTTACGGGCTAACTATGGCTACACCTTC. The chain recombines TRBV7-2 with TRBJ1-2; the D is unclear. This CDR3 has 15 residues. Germline loops: CDR1 SGHTA, CDR2 FQGNSA. V was cut by 1 base and J by 0 bases, with 9 bases left in between.

This clonotype was detected many times. The rearrangement links TRBV5-1 to TRBJ2-1; 7 bases fit TRBD2. This CDR3 is 16 amino acids long. In germline, CDR1 is SGHRS, CDR2 YFSETQ. The V gene end was trimmed by 3 bases and the J gene end by 0 bases; junction bases not matched to a gene: 6. DNA for the CDR3: TGCGCCAGCAGCTGGAATCTAGCGGCCTCCTACAATGAGCAGTTCTTC. As protein: CASSWNLAASYNEQFF. Filled out from reference TRBV5-1 and TRBJ2-1, the complete variable domain reads KAGVTQTPRYLIKTRGQQVTLSCSPISGHRSVSWYQQTPGQGLQFLFEYFSETQRNKGNFPGRFSGRQFSNSRSEMNVSTLELGDSALYLCASSWNLAASYNEQFFGPGTRLTVL.

This clonotype was counted many times. The rearrangement uses TRBV20-1 and TRBJ2-1; 9 bases map to TRBD2. Per the germline V gene, CDR1 is DFQATT and CDR2 is SNEGSKA (reference sequence). The ends lost 3 bases at V and 16 bases at J; junction bases unmatched: 16. The CDR3 contains 14 residues. This CDR3 is CSASLELPGLAKFF. CDR3 coding DNA: TGCAGTGCTAGTCTAGAGCTCCCGGGACTAGCTAAATTCTTC.

This clonotype showed up just a few times. The chain is built from TRBV7-2 and TRBJ2-3; 9 bases agree with TRBD2. The CDR3 spans 17 residues. In germline, CDR1 is SGHTA, CDR2 FQGNSA. J lost 6 bases, V lost 3 bases, and 13 bases had no gene match. Here the CDR3 reads CASSFTKAGGYGDTQYF. The CDR3 DNA follows: TGTGCCAGCAGCTTCACTAAGGCGGGGGGGTATGGCGATACGCAGTATTTT. The whole variable domain, remainder taken from reference TRBV7-2 and TRBJ2-3, is GAGVSQSPSNKVTEKGKDVELRCDPISGHTALYWYRQSLGQGLEFLIYFQGNSAPDKSGLPSDRFSAERTGGSVSTLTIQRTQQEDSAVYLCASSFTKAGGYGDTQYFGPGTRLTVL.

Ten or more counts support this clonotype. The rearrangement links TRBV28 to TRBJ2-1; 8 positions agree with TRBD1. This CDR3 has 15 residues. Germline loops: CDR1 MDHEN, CDR2 SYDVKM. Losses at the gene ends were 5 bases for V and 4 bases for J; bases not matched to a gene: 7. CDR3 DNA: TGTGCCAGCAGTGCGGACAGGGTTTGGTACAATGAGCAGTTCTTC. It translates to CASSADRVWYNEQFF.

This clonotype was counted many times. CDR3 sequence reads: CASSELLAAGTDTQYF. In DNA form, the CDR3 reads TGTGCCAGCAGTGAACTACTAGCGGCGGGAACAGATACGCAGTATTTT. This chain uses TRBV12-3 or TRBV12-4 with TRBJ2-3, with TRBD2 identical over 8 bases. The CDR3 consists of 16 residues. Losses at the gene ends were 5 bases for V and 3 bases for J; bases not matched to a gene: 10.

This clonotype was seen many times. This chain connects TRBV7-2 to TRBJ2-4; unclear D gene. CDR1 is SGHTA and CDR2 is FQGNSA in the germline V gene. The CDR3 sequence is 15 residues long. Trimming shortened V by 1 base and J by 1 base, and 8 bases separated the two germline ends. CDR3 loop: CASSLGDKAKNIQYF. CDR3 bases: TGTGCCAGCAGCTTAGGGGATAAGGCCAAAAACATTCAGTACTTC. The full variable domain, in which reference TRBV7-2 and TRBJ2-4 provide the parts outside the CDR3, is GAGVSQSPSNKVTEKGKDVELRCDPISGHTALYWYRQSLGQGLEFLIYFQGNSAPDKSGLPSDRFSAERTGGSVSTLTIQRTQQEDSAVYLCASSLGDKAKNIQYFGAGTRLSVL.

This clonotype has at least ten counts. The chain combines TRBV12-5 with TRBJ2-3; D is unclear. Trimming shortened V by 5 bases and J by 1 base, and 10 bases separated the two germline ends. CDR1 is LGHNT and CDR2 is FRNRAP in the germline V gene. The CDR3 extends over 14 amino acids. In DNA form, the CDR3 reads TGTGCTAGTGGTCGCAGACATCGCACAGATACGCAGTATTTT. Protein sequence: CASGRRHRTDTQYF.

This clonotype was observed at least ten times. The V gene is TRBV29-1, the J gene TRBJ2-7; D remains unclear. The CDR3 contains 12 residues. Germline V gives CDR1 SQVTM, CDR2 ANQGSEA. Deletions cut 4 bases from V and 4 bases from J, with 11 bases between. The CDR3, as DNA: TGCAGCGTTGCAGACGAAGCTTACGAGCAGTACTTC. Encoded protein: CSVADEAYEQYF.

This clonotype has ten or more counts. The chain recombines TRBV5-1 with TRBJ2-6; no firm D call. This CDR3 contains 16 residues. The germline V gene has CDR1 SGHRS and CDR2 YFSETQ. Trimming removed 0 bases from V and 0 bases from J, with 7 bases in between. This chain's CDR3 is CASSLAGPSGANVLTF. The CDR3 DNA reads TGCGCCAGCAGCTTGGCAGGACCCTCTGGGGCCAACGTCCTGACTTTC.

V and J are TRBV29-1 and TRBJ2-3; TRBD2 matches at 9 bases. Looked up from germline, CDR1 is SQVTM and CDR2 is ANQGSEA. CDR3 length: 14 amino acids. V shed 4 bases, J shed 6 bases, and the junction held 8 bases outside the gene matches. This CDR3 reads CSVGGLAGLDTQYF. CDR3 bases: TGCAGCGTTGGGGGACTAGCAGGCTTGGATACGCAGTATTTT.

At least ten counts were recorded for this clonotype. The chain uses TRBV2 and TRBJ1-2, with 9 bases matching TRBD1. The CDR3 totals 15 residues. Germline CDR1 SNHLY, CDR2 FYNNEI. Unmatched junction bases numbered 8, after V lost 5 bases and J lost 4 bases. The CDR3 is CASSLQGASTYGYTF. CDR3 nucleotide sequence: TGTGCCAGCAGTCTACAGGGGGCCTCTACCTATGGCTACACCTTC.

There are a few counts of this clonotype. The CDR3 DNA sequence: TGTGCCAGGAGCCGGGGGCGGGACCAAGAGACCCAGTACTTC. It is translated as CARSRGRDQETQYF. The chain joins TRBV19 to TRBJ2-5; either TRBD1 or TRBD2 may fit D (6 bases each). The germline V gene has CDR1 LNHDA and CDR2 SQIVND (reference sequence). The CDR3 covers 14 residues. With 9 bases removed from V and 0 bases from J, the gap between germline ends came to 14 bases.

There are many counts of this clonotype. The chain links TRBV10-3 to TRBJ1-2; a possible D gene is TRBD1 (5 bases). V shed 6 bases and J shed 10 bases, with 15 bases lying between them. Germline CDR1 is ENHRY and CDR2 is SYGVKD. CDR3 size: 12 residues. The CDR3 spells CAIRGRRADYTF. The CDR3 DNA sequence: TGTGCCATCAGGGGACGGCGCGCGGACTACACCTTC.

This clonotype was seen only a few times. The CDR3 DNA is TGTGCCAGCAGCCAAGATAGACAGCCGTCGGGTACCATATATTTT. This gives the protein CASSQDRQPSGTIYF. The chain is built from TRBV4-2 and TRBJ1-3; maybe TRBD1 (5 bases). The CDR3 has 15 amino acids. With 0 bases removed from V and 10 bases from J, the gap between germline ends came to 16 bases. Per the germline V gene, CDR1 is LGHNA and CDR2 is YNFKEQ.

This clonotype was detected many times. This sequence joins TRBV19 and TRBJ1-6; no clear D. Germline CDR1 is LNHDA and CDR2 is SQIVND (reference sequence). V lost 3 bases and J 7 bases, leaving 4 bases between the germline ends. The CDR3 runs 12 residues. CDR3 sequence: CASSIANSPLHF. The CDR3 DNA follows: TGTGCCAGTAGTATCGCGAATTCACCCCTCCACTTT.

This clonotype was observed at least ten times. V gene TRBV20-1 combines with J gene TRBJ2-5; 7 nucleotides agree with TRBD1. Unmatched junction bases numbered 5, after V lost 4 bases and J lost 3 bases. The length of the CDR3 is 13 residues. CDR1 and CDR2 (germline): DFQATT, SNEGSKA (reference sequence). The CDR3 DNA sequence: TGCAGTGCTACCCTCGGGACAGAAGAGACCCAGTACTTC. Its protein is CSATLGTEETQYF.

This clonotype showed up many times. The V gene is TRBV7-2, the J gene TRBJ2-1; 8 bases are shared with TRBD2. This CDR3 region has 14 residues. V shed 7 bases and J 7 bases; nucleotides not matched to a gene: 9. Per germline, CDR1 SGHTA and CDR2 FQGNSA. The CDR3 sequence: CASMRGGPENEQFF. DNA of the CDR3: TGTGCCAGCATGCGCGGGGGGCCAGAAAATGAGCAGTTCTTC.

Many counts were recorded for this clonotype. V and J are TRBV6-5 and TRBJ2-1, with TRBD2 matching 14 bases. CDR3 length: 15 residues. With V trimmed by 4 bases and J by 8 bases, 4 bases remained unmatched. Germline V lookup: CDR1 MNHEY, CDR2 SVGAGI. The CDR3 sequence is CASSWTSGRTHEQFF. The CDR3 DNA is TGTGCCAGCAGTTGGACTAGCGGGAGGACCCATGAGCAGTTCTTC.

This clonotype has more than one count but fewer than ten. V usage is TRBV3-1 and J usage is TRBJ1-2, with D perhaps matching TRBD1 (6 bases). This CDR3 has 16 amino acids. The germline V and J ends were trimmed by 0 bases and 0 bases, with 11 bases remaining between them. Germline CDR1 reads LGHDT; CDR2 reads YNNKEL (reference sequence). The CDR3 region is CASSQDGPGANYGYTF. CDR3 DNA sequence: TGTGCCAGCAGCCAAGATGGGCCAGGGGCTAACTATGGCTACACCTTC.

This clonotype was observed many times. This chain links TRBV7-9 with TRBJ1-2, with 9 bases that match TRBD1. V shed 5 bases and J 3 bases; nucleotides not matched to a gene: 7. The CDR3 runs 15 residues. Germline V gene sequence: CDR1 SEHNR, CDR2 FQNEAQ (reference sequence). CDR3: CASSPRTGAYYGYTF. CDR3 bases: TGTGCCAGCAGCCCCAGGACAGGGGCTTACTATGGCTACACCTTC.

Ten or more counts support this clonotype. V is TRBV7-2 and J is TRBJ2-6; D is possibly TRBD1 (6 bases). With 0 bases removed from V and 1 base from J, the gap between germline ends came to 25 bases. The length of the CDR3 is 22 residues. From germline, CDR1 is SGHTA and CDR2 FQGNSA. CDR3: CASSLASSPTPSGTSGANVLTF. Written as DNA, the CDR3 is TGTGCCAGCAGCTTAGCGTCTTCACCAACTCCATCGGGGACATCTGGGGCCAACGTCCTGACTTTC.

The chain links TRBV29-1 to TRBJ1-1; D is undetermined. The CDR3 contains 12 residues. V lost 7 bases to trimming and J lost 0 bases, with 9 bases between them. The germline V gene has CDR1 SQVTM and CDR2 ANQGSEA. Written as DNA, the CDR3 is TGCAGCGGCAAACGGGTGAACACTGAAGCTTTCTTT. Amino acid sequence: CSGKRVNTEAFF.

This clonotype was counted many times. The chain combines TRBV3-1 with TRBJ2-2, with D perhaps matching TRBD1 or TRBD2 (5 bases each). V lost 6 bases and J 5 bases, leaving 22 bases between the germline ends. This CDR3 spans 17 amino acids. Germline values: CDR1 LGHDT, CDR2 YNNKEL (reference sequence). The CDR3 protein is CASRFNKRRGLTGELFF. The CDR3 DNA follows: TGTGCCAGCAGATTCAATAAGCGCCGGGGCCTTACCGGGGAGCTGTTTTTT.

This clonotype was seen many times. This chain connects TRBV20-1 to TRBJ2-5; 8 bases are shared with TRBD2. CDR1 is DFQATT and CDR2 is SNEGSKA in the germline V gene (reference sequence). This CDR3 is built from 14 residues. The V gene end was trimmed by 2 bases and the J gene end by 7 bases; junction bases not matched to a gene: 9. DNA for the CDR3: TGCAGTGCTAGATCCAGCGGGAGCCCAGCGACCCAGTACTTC. This translates into CSARSSGSPATQYF.

In this sample, this clonotype turned up many times. The gene calls are TRBV4-1 and TRBJ2-7; 8 nucleotides line up with TRBD1. With 2 bases clipped from V and 4 bases from J, the junction kept 4 bases outside the gene matches. The germline gives CDR1 MGHRA, CDR2 YSYEKL. The CDR3 is 14 amino acids. CDR3 amino acids: CASSQLTGGYEQYF. The CDR3 DNA is TGCGCCAGCAGCCAACTTACAGGGGGTTACGAGCAGTACTTC.